Shown below are 4 T cell receptor beta chains from a single sample sequenced in a study of early T cells in non-severe SARS-CoV-2 infection. TCRdb processed the 5' RACE reads anew with MiXCR; each CDR3 protein has one entry. The data hold 75,000 to 100,000 distinct CDR3 sequences, with 11% to 15% observed a single time. Sequenced sample: whole blood. These receptors all come from an adult who was a healthcare worker with PCR-confirmed SARS-CoV-2 infection or an uninfected control (not recorded which).

The V call is TRBV28, the J call TRBJ1-2; TRBD1 might be the D (5 bases). Trimming cost V 4 bases and J 5 bases, with 17 bases left between them. Germline loops: CDR1 MDHEN, CDR2 SYDVKM. This CDR3 is 15 amino acids long. In nucleotides, the CDR3 is TGTGCCAGCAGTTCCGATAGAGGGGAAAAATATGGCTACACCTTC. The encoded protein is CASSSDRGEKYGYTF.

This clonotype was counted at least ten times. The chain links TRBV7-2 to TRBJ2-1, with D tentatively TRBD2 (6 bases). Trimming cost V 3 bases and J 9 bases, with 12 bases left between them. The CDR3 is made up of 13 amino acids. From germline, CDR1 is SGHTA and CDR2 FQGNSA. CDR3 sequence reads: CASSLHKGGEQFF. As DNA, the CDR3 is TGTGCCAGCAGCTTGCATAAGGGAGGTGAGCAGTTCTTC.

This sequence joins TRBV14 and TRBJ2-3, with D possibly TRBD2 on 6 matching bases. Germline V gene data show CDR1 as SGHDN and CDR2 as FVKESK. The CDR3 covers 15 residues. V shed 3 bases and J shed 4 bases, with 14 bases lying between them. The CDR3 region is CASSQILATSDTQYF. The CDR3 nucleotides are TGTGCCAGCAGCCAGATACTAGCTACCTCAGATACGCAGTATTTT.

This clonotype was observed a handful of times. This sequence joins TRBV18 and TRBJ2-2; no clear D gene. Trimming cost V 7 bases and J 3 bases, with 6 bases left between them. CDR1 is KGHSH and CDR2 is LQKENI in the germline V gene. CDR3 size: 12 residues. CDR3 residues: CASWAHTGELFF. The CDR3 DNA reads TGTGCCAGCTGGGCACACACCGGGGAGCTGTTTTTT.